This TCR beta chain emerged from a study of T-cell memory formation after mild COVID-19. This clonotype was counted between two and nine times. CDR1 and CDR2 from the germline V gene are SGHTA and FQGNSA. V was clipped by 0 bases and J by 4 bases, with 12 bases between them. This CDR3 comprises 15 residues. TCRdb independently ran MiXCR on the 5' RACE reads; one entry per CDR3 protein. Of about half a million distinct CDR3 sequences in the sample, roughly 20% were seen once. The sequence derives from an adult woman who had mild COVID-19 (a few samples of this study predate the infection). Cell type and time point are not known. This chain connects TRBV7-2 to TRBJ2-5; D is undetermined. Sample: PBMCs or a T cell subset sorted from them (not recorded which). The CDR3 sequence: CASSLARAPRETQYF. The CDR3 DNA reads as TGTGCCAGCAGCTTAGCACGGGCCCCGAGAGAGACCCAGTACTTC.